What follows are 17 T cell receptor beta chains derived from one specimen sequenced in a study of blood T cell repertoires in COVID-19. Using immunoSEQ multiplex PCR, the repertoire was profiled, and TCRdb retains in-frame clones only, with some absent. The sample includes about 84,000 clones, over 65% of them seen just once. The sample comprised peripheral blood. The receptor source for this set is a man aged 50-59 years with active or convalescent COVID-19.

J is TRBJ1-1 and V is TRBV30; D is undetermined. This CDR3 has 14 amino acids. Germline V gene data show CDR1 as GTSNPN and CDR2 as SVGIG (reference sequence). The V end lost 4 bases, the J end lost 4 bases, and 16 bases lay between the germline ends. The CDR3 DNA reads TGTGCCTGGAAAGGCAGGTCAGGTGGCACTGAAGCTTTCTTT. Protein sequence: CAWKGRSGGTEAFF.

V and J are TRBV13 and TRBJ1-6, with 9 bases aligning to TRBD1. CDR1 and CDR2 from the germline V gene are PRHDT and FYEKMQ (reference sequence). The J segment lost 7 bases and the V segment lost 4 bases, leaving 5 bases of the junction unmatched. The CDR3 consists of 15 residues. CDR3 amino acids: CASSSPDRGNSPLHF. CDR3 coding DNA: TGTGCCAGCAGCTCCCCGGACAGGGGAAATTCACCCCTCCACTTT. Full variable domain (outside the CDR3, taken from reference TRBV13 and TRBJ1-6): AAGVIQSPRHLIKEKRETATLKCYPIPRHDTVYWYQQGPGQDPQFLISFYEKMQSDKGSIPDRFSAQQFSDYHSELNMSSLELGDSALYFCASSSPDRGNSPLHFGNGTRLTVT.

CDR3 residues: CSVLSTDTQYF. In DNA form, the CDR3 reads TGCAGCGTTCTAAGCACAGATACGCAGTATTTT. The chain recombines TRBV29-1 with TRBJ2-3; D not certain. The CDR3 spans 11 residues. Trimming took off 5 bases at V and 0 bases at J, with 3 bases between the two ends. Germline-derived CDR1 and CDR2 are SQVTM and ANQGSEA.

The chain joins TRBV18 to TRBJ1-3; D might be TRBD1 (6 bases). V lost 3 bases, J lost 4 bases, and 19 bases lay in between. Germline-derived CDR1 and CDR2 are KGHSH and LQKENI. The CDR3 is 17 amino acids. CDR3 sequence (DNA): TGTGCCAGCTCACCCCTCCCGGGTCAGGGGTACGGAAACACCATATATTTT. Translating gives CASSPLPGQGYGNTIYF.

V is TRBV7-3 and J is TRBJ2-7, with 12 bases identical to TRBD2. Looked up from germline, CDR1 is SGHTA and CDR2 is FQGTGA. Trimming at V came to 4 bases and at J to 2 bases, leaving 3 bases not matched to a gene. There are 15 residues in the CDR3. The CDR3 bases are TGTGCCAGCAGCTACGGACTAGCGGGACCCTACGAGCAGTACTTC. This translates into CASSYGLAGPYEQYF.

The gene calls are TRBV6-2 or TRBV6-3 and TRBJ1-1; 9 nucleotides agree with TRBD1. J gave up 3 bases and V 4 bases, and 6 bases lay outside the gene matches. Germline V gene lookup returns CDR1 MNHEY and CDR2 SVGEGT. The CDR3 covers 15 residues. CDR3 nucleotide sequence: TGTGCCAGCAGTTTTGACAGGGGGTGGGACACTGAAGCTTTCTTT. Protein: CASSFDRGWDTEAFF.

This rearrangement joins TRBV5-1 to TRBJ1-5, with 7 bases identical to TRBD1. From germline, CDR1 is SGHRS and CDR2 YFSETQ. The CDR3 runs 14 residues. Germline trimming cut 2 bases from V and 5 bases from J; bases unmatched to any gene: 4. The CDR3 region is CASSFSGTDQPQHF. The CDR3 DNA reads TGCGCCAGCAGCTTCTCCGGGACAGATCAGCCCCAGCATTTT.

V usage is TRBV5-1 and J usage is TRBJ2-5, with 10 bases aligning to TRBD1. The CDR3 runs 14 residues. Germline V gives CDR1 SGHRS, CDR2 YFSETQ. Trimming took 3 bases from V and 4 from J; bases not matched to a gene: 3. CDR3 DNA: TGCGCCAGCAGCTCCCGGACAGGGGGAGAGACCCAGTACTTC. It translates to CASSSRTGGETQYF. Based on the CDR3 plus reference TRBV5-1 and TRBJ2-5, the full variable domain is KAGVTQTPRYLIKTRGQQVTLSCSPISGHRSVSWYQQTPGQGLQFLFEYFSETQRNKGNFPGRFSGRQFSNSRSEMNVSTLELGDSALYLCASSSRTGGETQYFGPGTRLLVL.

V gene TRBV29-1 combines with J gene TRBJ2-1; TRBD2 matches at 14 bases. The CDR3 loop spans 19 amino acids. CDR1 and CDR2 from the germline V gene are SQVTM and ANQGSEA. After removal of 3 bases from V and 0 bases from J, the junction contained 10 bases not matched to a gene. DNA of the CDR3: TGCAGCGTTGAGGGGACGGGACTAGCGGGGGCCTACTCCTACAATGAGCAGTTCTTC. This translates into CSVEGTGLAGAYSYNEQFF.

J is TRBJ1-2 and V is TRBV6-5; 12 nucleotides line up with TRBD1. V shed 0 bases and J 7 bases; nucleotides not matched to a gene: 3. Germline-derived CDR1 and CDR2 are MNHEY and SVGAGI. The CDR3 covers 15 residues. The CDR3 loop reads CASSYSGTGGGGYTF. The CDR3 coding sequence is TGTGCCAGCAGTTACTCCGGGACAGGGGGCGGTGGCTACACCTTC.

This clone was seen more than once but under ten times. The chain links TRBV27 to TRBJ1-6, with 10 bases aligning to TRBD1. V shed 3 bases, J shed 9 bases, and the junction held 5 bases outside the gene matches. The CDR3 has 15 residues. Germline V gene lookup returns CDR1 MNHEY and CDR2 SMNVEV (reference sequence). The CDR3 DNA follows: TGTGCCAGCAGTTTCCTGGGACAGGGGAGTTCACCCCTCCACTTT. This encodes CASSFLGQGSSPLHF.

CDR3 protein: CASSLAEYREAFF. CDR3 coding DNA: TGTGCCAGCAGCTTAGCGGAGTACCGTGAAGCTTTCTTT. The genes are TRBV7-9 and TRBJ1-1; D is unclear. V lost 0 bases and J lost 7, with 9 bases in between. CDR1 is SEHNR, CDR2 FQNEAQ, per germline (reference sequence). The CDR3 sequence is 13 residues long.

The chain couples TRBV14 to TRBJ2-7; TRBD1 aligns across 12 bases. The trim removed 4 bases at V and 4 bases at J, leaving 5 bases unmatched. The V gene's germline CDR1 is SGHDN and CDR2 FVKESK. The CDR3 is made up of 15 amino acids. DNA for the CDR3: TGTGCCAGCAGCCCGGGGACAGGGGGCGCTTACGAGCAGTACTTC. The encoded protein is CASSPGTGGAYEQYF.

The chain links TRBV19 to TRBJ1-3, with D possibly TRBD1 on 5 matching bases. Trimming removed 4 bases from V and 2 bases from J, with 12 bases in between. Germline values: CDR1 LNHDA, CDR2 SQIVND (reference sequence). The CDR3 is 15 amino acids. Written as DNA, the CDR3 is TGTGCCAGTAGTACGGGCGGGACGGCTGGAAACACCATATATTTT. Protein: CASSTGGTAGNTIYF.

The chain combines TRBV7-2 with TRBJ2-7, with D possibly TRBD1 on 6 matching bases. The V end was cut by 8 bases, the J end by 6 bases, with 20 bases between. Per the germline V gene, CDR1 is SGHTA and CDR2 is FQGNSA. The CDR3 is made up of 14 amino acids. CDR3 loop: CASAQSGGKGEQYF. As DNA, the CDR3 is TGTGCCAGCGCCCAAAGTGGGGGCAAGGGCGAGCAGTACTTC. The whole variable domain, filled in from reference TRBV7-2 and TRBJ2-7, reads GAGVSQSPSNKVTEKGKDVELRCDPISGHTALYWYRQSLGQGLEFLIYFQGNSAPDKSGLPSDRFSAERTGGSVSTLTIQRTQQEDSAVYLCASAQSGGKGEQYFGPGTRLTVT.

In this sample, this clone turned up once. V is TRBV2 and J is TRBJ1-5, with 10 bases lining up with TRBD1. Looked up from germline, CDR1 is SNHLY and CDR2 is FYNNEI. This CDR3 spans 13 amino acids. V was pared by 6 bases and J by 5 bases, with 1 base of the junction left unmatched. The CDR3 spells CASSGQGDQPQHF. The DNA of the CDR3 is TGTGCCAGCAGCGGACAGGGGGATCAGCCCCAGCATTTT.

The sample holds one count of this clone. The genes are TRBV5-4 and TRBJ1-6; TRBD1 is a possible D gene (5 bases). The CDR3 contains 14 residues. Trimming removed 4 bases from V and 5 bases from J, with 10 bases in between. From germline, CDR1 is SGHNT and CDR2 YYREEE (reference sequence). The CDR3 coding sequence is TGTGCCAGCAGCATACAGGAGAATAATTCACCCCTCCACTTT. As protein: CASSIQENNSPLHF.